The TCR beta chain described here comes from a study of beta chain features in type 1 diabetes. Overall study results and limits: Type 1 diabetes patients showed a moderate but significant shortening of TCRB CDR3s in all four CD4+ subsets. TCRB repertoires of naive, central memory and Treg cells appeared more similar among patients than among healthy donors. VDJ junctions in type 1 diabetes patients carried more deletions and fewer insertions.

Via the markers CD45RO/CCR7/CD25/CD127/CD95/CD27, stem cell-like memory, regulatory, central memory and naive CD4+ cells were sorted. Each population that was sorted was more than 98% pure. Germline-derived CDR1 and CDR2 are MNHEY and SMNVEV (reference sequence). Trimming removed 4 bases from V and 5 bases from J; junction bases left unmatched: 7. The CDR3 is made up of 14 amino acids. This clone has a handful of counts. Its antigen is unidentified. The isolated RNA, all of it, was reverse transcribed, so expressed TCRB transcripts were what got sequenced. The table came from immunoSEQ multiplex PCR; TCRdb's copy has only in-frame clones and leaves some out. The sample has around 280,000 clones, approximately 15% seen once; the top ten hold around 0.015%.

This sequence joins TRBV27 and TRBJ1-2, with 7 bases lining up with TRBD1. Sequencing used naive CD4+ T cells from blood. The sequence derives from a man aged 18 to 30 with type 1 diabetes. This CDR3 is CASSSTGTDYGYTF. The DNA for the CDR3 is TGTGCCAGCAGTTCAACCGGGACAGATTATGGCTACACCTTC.